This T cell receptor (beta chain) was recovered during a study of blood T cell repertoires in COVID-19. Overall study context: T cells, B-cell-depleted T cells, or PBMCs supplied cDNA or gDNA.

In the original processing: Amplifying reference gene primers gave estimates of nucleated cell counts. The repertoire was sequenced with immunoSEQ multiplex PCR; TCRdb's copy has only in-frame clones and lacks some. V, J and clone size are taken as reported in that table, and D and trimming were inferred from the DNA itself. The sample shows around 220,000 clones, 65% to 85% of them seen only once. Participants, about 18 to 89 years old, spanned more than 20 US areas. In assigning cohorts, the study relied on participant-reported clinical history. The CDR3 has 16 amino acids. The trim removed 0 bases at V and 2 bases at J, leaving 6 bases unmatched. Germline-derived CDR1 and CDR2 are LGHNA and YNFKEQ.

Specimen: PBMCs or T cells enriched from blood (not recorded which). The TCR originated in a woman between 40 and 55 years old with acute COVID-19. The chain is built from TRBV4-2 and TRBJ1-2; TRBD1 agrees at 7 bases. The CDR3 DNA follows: TGTGCCAGCAGCCAAGACTGGACAGGAGACAACTATGGCTACACCTTC. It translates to CASSQDWTGDNYGYTF.